This TCR beta chain was captured in a study of beta chain features in type 1 diabetes. Investigators reverse transcribed all isolated RNA, so they sequenced expressed TCRB transcripts. Sequencing of naive, central memory and regulatory T cell samples gave an average of around 3.5 million reads. Sequenced by immunoSEQ multiplex PCR; TCRdb stores in-frame clones only, minus some. The sample includes about 150,000 clones, approximately 8.1% seen only once; the top ten take about 0.6%. CD45RO/CCR7/CD25/CD127/CD95/CD27 separated CD4+ naive, central memory, regulatory and stem cell-like memory cells by sorting. The sequencing sample was made of central memory CD4+ T cells from blood. The receptor comes from a young man in good health.

In DNA form, the CDR3 reads TGTGCCAGCAGTCGCCCCGGGGATACGCAGTATTTT. This translates into CASSRPGDTQYF. V is TRBV6-1 and J is TRBJ2-3; D call uncertain. V lost 5 bases, J lost 6 bases, and 9 bases lay in between. The length of the CDR3 is 12 residues. Germline loops: CDR1 MNHNS, CDR2 SASEGT.